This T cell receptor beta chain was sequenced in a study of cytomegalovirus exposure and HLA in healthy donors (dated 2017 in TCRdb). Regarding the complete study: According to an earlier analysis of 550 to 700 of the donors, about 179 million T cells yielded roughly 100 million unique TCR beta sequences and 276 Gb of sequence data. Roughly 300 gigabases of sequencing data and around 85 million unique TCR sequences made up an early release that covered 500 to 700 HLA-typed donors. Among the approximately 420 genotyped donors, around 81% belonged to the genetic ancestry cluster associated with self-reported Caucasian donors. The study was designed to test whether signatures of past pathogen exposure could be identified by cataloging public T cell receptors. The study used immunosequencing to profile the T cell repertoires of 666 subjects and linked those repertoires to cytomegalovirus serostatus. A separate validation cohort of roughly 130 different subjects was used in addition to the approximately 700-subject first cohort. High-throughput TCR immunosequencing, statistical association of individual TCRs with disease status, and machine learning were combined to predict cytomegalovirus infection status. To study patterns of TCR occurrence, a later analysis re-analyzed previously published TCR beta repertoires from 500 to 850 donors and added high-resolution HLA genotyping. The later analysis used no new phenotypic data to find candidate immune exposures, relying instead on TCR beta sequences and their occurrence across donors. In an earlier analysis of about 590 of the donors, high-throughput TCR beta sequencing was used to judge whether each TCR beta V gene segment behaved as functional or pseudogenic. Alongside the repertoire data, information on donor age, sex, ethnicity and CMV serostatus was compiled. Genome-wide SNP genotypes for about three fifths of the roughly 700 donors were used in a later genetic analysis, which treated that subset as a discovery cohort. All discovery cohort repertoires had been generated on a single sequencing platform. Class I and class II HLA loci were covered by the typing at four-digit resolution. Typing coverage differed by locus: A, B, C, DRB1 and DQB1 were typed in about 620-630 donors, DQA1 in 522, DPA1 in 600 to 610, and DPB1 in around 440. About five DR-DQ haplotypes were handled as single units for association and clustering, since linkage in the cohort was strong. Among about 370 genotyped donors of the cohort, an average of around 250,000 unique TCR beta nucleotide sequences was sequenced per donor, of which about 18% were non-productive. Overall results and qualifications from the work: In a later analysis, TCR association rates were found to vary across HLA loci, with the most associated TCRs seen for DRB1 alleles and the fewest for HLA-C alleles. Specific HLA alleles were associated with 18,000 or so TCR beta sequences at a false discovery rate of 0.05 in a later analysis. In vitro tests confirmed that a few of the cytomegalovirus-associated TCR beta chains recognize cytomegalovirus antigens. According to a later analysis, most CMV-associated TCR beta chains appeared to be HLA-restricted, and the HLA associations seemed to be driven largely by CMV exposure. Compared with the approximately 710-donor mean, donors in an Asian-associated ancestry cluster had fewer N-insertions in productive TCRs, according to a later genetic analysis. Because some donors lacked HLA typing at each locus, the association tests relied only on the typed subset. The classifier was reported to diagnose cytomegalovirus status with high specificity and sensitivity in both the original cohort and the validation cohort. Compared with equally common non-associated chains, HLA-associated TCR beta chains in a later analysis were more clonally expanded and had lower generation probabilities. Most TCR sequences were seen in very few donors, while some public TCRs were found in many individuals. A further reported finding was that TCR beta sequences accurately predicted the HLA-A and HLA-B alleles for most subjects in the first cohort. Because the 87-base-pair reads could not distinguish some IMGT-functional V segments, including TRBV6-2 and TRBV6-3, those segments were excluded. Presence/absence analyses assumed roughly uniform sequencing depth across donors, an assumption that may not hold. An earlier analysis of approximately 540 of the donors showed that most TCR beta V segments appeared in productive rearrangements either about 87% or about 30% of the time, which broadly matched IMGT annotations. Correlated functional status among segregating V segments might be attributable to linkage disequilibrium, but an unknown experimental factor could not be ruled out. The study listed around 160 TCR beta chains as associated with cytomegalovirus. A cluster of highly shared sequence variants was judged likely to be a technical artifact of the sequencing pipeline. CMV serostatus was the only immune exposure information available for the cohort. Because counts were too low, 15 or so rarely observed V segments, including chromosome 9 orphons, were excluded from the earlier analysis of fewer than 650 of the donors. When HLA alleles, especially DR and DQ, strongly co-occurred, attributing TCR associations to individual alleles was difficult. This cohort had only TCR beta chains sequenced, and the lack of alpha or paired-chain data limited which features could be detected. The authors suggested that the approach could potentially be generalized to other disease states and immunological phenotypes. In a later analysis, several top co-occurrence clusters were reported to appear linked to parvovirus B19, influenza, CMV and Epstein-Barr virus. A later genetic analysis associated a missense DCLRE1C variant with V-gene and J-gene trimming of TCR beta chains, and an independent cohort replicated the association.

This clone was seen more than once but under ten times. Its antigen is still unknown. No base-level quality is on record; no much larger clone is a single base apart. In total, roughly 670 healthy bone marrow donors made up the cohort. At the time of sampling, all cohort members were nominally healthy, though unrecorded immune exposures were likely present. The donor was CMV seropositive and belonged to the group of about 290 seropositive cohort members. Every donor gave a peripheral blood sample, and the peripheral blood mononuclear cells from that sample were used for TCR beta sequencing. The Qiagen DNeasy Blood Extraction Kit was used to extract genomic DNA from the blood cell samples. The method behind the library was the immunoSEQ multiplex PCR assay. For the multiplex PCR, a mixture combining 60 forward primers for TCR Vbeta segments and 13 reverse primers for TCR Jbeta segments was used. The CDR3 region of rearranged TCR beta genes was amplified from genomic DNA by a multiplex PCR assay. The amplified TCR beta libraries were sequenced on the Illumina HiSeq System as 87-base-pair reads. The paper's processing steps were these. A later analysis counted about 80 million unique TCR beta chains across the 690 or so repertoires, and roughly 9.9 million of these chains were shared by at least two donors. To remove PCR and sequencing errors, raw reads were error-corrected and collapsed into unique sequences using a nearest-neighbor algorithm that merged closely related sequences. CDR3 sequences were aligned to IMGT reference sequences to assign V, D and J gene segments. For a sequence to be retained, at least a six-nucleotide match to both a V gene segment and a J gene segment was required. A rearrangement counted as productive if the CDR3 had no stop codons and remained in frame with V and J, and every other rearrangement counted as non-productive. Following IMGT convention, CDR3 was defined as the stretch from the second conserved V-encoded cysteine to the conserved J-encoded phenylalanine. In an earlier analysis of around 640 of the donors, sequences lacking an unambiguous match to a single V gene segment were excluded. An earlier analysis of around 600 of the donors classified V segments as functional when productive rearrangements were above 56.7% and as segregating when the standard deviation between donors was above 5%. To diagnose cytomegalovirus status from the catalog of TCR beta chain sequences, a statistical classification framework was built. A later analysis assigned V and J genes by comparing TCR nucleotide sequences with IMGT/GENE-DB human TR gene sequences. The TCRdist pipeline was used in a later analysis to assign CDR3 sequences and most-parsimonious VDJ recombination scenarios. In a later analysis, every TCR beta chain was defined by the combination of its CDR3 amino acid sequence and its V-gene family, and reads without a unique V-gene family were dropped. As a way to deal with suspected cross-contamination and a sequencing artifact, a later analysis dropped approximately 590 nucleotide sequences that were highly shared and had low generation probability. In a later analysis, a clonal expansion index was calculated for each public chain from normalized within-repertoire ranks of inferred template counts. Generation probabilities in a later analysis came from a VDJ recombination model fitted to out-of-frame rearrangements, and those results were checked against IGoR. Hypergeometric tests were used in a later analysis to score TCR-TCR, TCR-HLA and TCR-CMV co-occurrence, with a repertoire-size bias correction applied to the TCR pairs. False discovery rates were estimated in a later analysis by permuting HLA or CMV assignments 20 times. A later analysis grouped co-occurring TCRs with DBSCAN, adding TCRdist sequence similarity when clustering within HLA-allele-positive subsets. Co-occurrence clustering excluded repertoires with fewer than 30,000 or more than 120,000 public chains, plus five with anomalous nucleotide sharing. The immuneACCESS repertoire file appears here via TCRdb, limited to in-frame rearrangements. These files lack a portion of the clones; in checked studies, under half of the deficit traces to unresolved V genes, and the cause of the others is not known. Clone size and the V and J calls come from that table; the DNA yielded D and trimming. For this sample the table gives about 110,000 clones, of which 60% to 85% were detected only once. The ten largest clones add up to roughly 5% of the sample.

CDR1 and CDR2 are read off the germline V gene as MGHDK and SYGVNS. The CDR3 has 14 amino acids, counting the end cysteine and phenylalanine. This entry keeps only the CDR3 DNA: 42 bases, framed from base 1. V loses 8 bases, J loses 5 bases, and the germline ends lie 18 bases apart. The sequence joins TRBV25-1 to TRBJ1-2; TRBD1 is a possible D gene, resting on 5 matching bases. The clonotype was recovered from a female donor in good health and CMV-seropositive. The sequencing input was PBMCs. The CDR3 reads CASSRGDSLYGYTF. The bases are TGTGCCAGCTCCCGGGGGGATTCCCTTTATGGCTACACCTTC.